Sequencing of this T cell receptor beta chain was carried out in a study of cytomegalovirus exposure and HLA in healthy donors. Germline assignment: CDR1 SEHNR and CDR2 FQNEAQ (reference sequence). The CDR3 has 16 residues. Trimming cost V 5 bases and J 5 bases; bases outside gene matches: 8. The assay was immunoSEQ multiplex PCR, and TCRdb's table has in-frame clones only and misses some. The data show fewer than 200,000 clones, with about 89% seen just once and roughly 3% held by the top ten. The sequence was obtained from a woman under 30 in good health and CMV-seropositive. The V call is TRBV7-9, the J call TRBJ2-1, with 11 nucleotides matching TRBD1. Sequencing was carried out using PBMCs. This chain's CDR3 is CASSGQGALADNEQFF. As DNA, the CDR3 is TGTGCCAGCAGCGGACAGGGGGCACTAGCGGACAATGAGCAGTTCTTC.